This paragraph reports one T cell receptor beta chain. These data belong to a study of blood T cell repertoires in COVID-19. Study background: Researchers got acute and convalescent COVID-19 samples from the United States, Italy and Spain. PBMCs, B-cell-depleted T cells, or T cells provided the cDNA or gDNA that made up the material.

Per the original data handling: Counts of nucleated cells, estimated from reference gene primer amplification, were obtained. Sequencing used immunoSEQ multiplex PCR; TCRdb keeps in-frame clones, though not all of them. From that table come the V and J calls and clone size; the DNA was used to work out D and trimming. The sample records 65,000 to 100,000 clones, approximately 78% being singletons. Germline CDR1 SGHTS, CDR2 YDEGEE. This CDR3 contains 18 residues. J was trimmed by 1 base and V by 5 bases; bases with no gene match: 10. Sequenced: peripheral blood. The sequence was obtained from a woman of 80 years or more with acute or convalescent COVID-19. The chain joins TRBV5-8 to TRBJ2-3; 13 positions agree with TRBD2. CDR3 nucleotide sequence: TGTGCCAGCAGATGGCCGGGACTAGCGGGGACTGGCACAGATACGCAGTATTTT. This encodes CASRWPGLAGTGTDTQYF. Together with reference TRBV5-8 and TRBJ2-3, the CDR3 gives the full variable domain: EAGVTQSPTHLIKTRGQQATLRCSPISGHTSVYWYQQALGLGLQFLLWYDEGEERNRGNFPPRFSGRQFPNYSSELNVNALELEDSALYLCASRWPGLAGTGTDTQYFGPGTRLTVL.